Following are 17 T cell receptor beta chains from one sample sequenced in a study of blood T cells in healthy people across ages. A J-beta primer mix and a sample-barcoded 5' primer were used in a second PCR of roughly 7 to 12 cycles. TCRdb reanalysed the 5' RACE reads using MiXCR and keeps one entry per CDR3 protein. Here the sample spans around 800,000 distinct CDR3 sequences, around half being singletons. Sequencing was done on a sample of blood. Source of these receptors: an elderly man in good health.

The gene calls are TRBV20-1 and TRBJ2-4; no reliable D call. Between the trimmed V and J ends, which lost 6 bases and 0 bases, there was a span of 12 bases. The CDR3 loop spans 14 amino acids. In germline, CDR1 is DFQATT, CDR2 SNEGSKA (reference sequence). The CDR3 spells CSAPPRVAKNIQYF. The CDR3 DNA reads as TGCAGTGCGCCCCCCAGAGTAGCCAAAAACATTCAGTACTTC.

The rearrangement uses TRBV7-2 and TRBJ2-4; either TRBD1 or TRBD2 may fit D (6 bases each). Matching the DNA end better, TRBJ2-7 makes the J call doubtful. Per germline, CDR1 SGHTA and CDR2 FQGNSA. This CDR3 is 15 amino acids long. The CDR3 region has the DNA TGTGCCAGCAGCCTTGGGGGGCTGCTTATTTACGAGCAGTACTTC. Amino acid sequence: CASSLGGLLIYEQYF.

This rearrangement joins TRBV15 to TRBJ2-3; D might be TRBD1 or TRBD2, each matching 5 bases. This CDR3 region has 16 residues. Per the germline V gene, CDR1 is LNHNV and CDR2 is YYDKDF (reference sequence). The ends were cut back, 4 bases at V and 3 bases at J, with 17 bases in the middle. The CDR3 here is CATSNPGRGATDTQYF. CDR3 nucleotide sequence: TGTGCCACCAGCAACCCGGGACGGGGAGCTACAGATACGCAGTATTTT.

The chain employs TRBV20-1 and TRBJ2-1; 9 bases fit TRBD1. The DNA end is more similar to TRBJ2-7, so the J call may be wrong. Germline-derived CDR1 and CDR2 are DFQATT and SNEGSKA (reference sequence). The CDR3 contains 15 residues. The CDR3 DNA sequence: TGCAGTGCTAGTGAAGCGACAGGGGGAGGCAATGAGCAGTACTTC. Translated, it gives CSASEATGGGNEQYF.

The CDR3 protein is CATSGDRYDYGYTF. CDR3 DNA: TGTGCCACCAGTGGGGACAGGTACGACTATGGCTACACCTTC. The chain links TRBV24-1 to TRBJ1-2; 8 bases align to TRBD1. Looked up from germline, CDR1 is KGHDR and CDR2 is SFDVKD. The CDR3 is made up of 14 amino acids. V lost 5 bases, J lost 3 bases, and 4 bases stayed unmatched.

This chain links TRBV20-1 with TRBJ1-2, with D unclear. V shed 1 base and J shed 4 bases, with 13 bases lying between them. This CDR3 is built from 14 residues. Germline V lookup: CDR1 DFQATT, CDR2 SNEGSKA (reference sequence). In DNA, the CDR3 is TGCAGTGCTAGAGTCCCAGGAGGCCCCTATGGCTACACCTTC. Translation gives CSARVPGGPYGYTF.

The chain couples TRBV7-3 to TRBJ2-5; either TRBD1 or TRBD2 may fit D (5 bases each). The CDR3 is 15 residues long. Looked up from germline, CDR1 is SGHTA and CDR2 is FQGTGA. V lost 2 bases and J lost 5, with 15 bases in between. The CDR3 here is CASSLGGLGQETQYF. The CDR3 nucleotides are TGTGCCAGCAGCTTAGGGGGTTTGGGCCAGGAGACCCAGTACTTC. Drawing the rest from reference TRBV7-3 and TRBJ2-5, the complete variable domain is GAGVSQTPSNKVTEKGKYVELRCDPISGHTALYWYRQSLGQGPEFLIYFQGTGAADDSGLPNDRFFAVRPEGSVSTLKIQRTERGDSAVYLCASSLGGLGQETQYFGPGTRLLVL.

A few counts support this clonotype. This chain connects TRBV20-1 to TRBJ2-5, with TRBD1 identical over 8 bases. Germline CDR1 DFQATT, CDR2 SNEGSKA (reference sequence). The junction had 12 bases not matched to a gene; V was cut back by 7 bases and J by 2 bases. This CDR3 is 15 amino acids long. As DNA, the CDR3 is TGCAGTGGCCTACCAAGGACAGGGACTCAAGAGACCCAGTACTTC. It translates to CSGLPRTGTQETQYF.

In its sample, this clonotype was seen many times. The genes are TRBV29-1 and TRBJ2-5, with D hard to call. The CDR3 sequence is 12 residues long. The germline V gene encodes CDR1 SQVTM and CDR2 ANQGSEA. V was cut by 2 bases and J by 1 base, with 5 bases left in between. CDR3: CSVEWAQETQYF. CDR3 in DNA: TGCAGCGTTGAATGGGCCCAAGAGACCCAGTACTTC.

In DNA, the CDR3 is TGTGCCAGCAGCCCCGGTGGGAGGCCGGGGAATGAGCAGTTCTTC. It translates to CASSPGGRPGNEQFF. The gene calls are TRBV9 and TRBJ2-1; TRBD2 is a possible D gene (6 bases). V gave up 4 bases and J gave up 7 bases, with 18 bases separating them. The CDR3 has 15 amino acids. The germline gives CDR1 SGDLS, CDR2 YYNGEE.

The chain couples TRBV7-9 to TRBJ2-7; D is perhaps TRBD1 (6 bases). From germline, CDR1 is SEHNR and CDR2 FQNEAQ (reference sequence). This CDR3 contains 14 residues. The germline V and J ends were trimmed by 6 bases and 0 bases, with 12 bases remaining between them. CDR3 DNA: TGTGCCAGCAGTTCTCAGGGGTTCTCCTACGAGCAGTACTTC. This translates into CASSSQGFSYEQYF.

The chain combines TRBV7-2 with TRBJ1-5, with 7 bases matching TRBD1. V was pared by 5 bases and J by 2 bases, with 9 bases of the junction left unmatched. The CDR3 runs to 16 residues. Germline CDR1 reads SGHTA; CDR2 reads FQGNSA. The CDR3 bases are TGTGCCAGCAGCCTCTCAGCCGGGACAGGCAATCAGCCCCAGCATTTT. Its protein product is CASSLSAGTGNQPQHF. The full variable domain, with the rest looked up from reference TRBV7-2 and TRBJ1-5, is GAGVSQSPSNKVTEKGKDVELRCDPISGHTALYWYRQSLGQGLEFLIYFQGNSAPDKSGLPSDRFSAERTGGSVSTLTIQRTQQEDSAVYLCASSLSAGTGNQPQHFGDGTRLSIL.

The CDR3 loop is CASSQDRGKTYEQYF. The DNA of the CDR3 is TGTGCCAGCAGCCAGGACAGGGGAAAAACCTACGAGCAGTACTTC. This chain joins TRBV3-1 and TRBJ2-7; 9 nucleotides align to TRBD1. Germline CDR1 LGHDT, CDR2 YNNKEL (reference sequence). J was trimmed by 2 bases and V by 3 bases; bases with no gene match: 5. CDR3 size: 15 residues.

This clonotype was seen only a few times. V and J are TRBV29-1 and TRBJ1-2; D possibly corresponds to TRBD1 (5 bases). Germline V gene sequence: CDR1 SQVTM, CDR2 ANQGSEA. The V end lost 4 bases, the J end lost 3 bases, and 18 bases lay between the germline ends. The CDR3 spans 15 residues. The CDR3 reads CSVGGPVSTDYGYTF. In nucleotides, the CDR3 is TGCAGCGTTGGGGGCCCCGTGAGCACAGACTATGGCTACACCTTC.

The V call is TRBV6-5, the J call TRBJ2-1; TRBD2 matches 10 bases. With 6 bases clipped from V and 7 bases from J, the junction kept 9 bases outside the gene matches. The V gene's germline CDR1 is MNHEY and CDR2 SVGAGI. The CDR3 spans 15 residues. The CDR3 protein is CASSKREGLGNEQFF. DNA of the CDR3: TGTGCCAGCAGCAAGCGGGAGGGCCTAGGAAATGAGCAGTTCTTC.

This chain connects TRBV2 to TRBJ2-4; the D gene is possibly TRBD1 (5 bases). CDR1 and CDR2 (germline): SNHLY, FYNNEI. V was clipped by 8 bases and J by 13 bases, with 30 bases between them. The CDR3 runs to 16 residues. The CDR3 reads CASVQADNSLVGEQYF. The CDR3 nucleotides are TGTGCCAGCGTCCAGGCGGACAACTCTTTAGTGGGTGAGCAGTACTTC.

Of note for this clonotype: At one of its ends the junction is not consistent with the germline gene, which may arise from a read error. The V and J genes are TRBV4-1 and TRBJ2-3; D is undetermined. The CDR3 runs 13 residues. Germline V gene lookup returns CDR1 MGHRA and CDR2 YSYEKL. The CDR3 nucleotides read TGCGCCGGCAGCCAAGATACTATACGGTACGCGTATTTT. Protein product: CAGSQDTIRYAYF.